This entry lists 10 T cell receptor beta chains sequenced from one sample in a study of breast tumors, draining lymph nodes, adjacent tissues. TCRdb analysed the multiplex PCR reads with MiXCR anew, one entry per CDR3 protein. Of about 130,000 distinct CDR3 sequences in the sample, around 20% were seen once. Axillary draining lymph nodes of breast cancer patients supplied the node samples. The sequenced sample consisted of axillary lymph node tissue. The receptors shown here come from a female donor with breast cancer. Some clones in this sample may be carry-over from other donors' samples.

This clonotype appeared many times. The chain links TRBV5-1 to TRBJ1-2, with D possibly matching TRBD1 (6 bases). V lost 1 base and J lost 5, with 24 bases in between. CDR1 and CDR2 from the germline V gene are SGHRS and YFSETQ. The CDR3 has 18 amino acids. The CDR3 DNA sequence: TGCGCCAGCAGCTTGCCTAGGGGAGGTGAAGGGGGTCATTATGGCTACACCTTC. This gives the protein CASSLPRGGEGGHYGYTF.

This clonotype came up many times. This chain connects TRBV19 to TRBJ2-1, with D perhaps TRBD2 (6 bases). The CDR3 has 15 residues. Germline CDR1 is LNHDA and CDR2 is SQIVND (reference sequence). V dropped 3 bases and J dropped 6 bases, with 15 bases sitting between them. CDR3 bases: TGTGCCAGTAGTATTCGACGGGGGACCTTCAATGAGCAGTTCTTC. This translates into CASSIRRGTFNEQFF.

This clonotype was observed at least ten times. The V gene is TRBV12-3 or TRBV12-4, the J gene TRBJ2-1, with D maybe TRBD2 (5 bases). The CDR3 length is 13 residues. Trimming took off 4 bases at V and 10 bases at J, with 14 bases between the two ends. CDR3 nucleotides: TGTGCCAGCAGTTCCTGGCTAGAGGGAGAGCAGTTCTTC. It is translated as CASSSWLEGEQFF.

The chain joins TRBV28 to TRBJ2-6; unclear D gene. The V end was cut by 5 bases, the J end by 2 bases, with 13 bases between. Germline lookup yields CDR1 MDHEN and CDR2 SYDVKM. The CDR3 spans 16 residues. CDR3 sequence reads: CASSLLLRTGANVLTF. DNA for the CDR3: TGTGCCAGCAGTCTCCTGCTGAGGACTGGGGCCAACGTCCTGACTTTC. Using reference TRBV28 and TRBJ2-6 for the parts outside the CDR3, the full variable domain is DVKVTQSSRYLVKRTGEKVFLECVQDMDHENMFWYRQDPGLGLRLIYFSYDVKMKEKGDIPEGYSVSREKKERFSLILESASTNQTSMYLCASSLLLRTGANVLTFGAGSRLTVL.

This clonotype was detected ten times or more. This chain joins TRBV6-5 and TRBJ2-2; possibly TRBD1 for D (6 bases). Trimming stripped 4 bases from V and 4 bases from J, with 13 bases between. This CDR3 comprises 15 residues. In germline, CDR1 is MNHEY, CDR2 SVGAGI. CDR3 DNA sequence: TGTGCCAGCAGTTCCTTCGACAGGTTCACCGGGGAGCTGTTTTTT. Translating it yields CASSSFDRFTGELFF.

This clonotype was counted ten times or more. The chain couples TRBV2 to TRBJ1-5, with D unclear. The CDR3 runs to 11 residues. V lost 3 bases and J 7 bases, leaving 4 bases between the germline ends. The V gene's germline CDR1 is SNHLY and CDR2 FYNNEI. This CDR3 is CASSDGQPQHF. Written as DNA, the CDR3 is TGTGCCAGCAGTGATGGACAGCCCCAGCATTTT.

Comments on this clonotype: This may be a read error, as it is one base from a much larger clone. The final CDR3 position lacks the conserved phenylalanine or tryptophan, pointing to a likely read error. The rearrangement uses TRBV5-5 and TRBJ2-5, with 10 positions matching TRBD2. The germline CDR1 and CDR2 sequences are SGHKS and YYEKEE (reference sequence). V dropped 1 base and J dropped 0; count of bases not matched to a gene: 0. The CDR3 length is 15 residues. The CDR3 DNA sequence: TGTGCCAGCAGCTTGACTAGCGGGAACCAAGAGACCCAGTACTCC. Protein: CASSLTSGNQETQYS.

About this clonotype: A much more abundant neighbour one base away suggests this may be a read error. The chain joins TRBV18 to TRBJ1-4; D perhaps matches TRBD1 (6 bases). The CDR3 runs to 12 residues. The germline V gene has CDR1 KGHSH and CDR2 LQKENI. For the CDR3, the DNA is TGTGCCGGCTCACCCAGGGGTGAAAAACTGTTTTTT. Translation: CAGSPRGEKLFF.

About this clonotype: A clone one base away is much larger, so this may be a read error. CDR3 loop: CASSLVWAGVPTQHF. The CDR3 DNA reads TGTGCCAGCAGTTTAGTTTGGGCAGGGGTTCCGACCCAGCACTTC. The chain couples TRBV12-3 or TRBV12-4 to TRBJ2-5; maybe TRBD1 (6 bases). The CDR3 runs 15 residues.

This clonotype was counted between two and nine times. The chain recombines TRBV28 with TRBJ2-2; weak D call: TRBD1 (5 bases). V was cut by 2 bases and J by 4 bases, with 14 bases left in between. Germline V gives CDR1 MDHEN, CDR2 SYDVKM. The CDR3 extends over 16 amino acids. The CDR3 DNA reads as TGTGCCAGCAGTTTAGGTCCAGGGATTTTCACCGGGGAGCTGTTTTTT. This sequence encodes CASSLGPGIFTGELFF.